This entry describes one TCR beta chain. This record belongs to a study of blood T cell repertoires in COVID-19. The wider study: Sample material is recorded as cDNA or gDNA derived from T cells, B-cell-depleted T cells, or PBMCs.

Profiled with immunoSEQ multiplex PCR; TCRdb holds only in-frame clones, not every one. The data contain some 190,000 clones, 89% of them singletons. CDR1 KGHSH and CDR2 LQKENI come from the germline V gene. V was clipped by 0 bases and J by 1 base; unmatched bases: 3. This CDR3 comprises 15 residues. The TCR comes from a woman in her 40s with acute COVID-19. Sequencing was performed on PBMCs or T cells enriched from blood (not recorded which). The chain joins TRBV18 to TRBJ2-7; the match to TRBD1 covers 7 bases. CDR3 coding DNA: TGTGCCAGCTCACCACCGGGACAGCTTTCCTACGAGCAGTACTTC. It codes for CASSPPGQLSYEQYF.